This T cell receptor beta chain was obtained from a study of blood T cell repertoires in COVID-19. During active infection, Seattle patients enrolled and were then monitored through disease. Original processing notes: Cell counts per sample came from amplifying reference gene primers. Sequenced by immunoSEQ multiplex PCR; TCRdb stores in-frame clones only, minus some. V and J calls and clone size follow that table, whereas D and trimming were derived from the DNA. The repertoire has about 45,000 clones, approximately 94% of them found once; the top ten carry approximately 0.37%. The source is a man aged 45-60 years with COVID-19, enrolled during active disease. Sequenced sample: peripheral blood.

CDR3 residues: CASSPLPGSLSGANVLTF. The CDR3 bases are TGTGCCAGCTCACCACTTCCAGGGTCGTTATCTGGGGCCAACGTCCTGACTTTC. The chain is built from TRBV18 and TRBJ2-6; D might be TRBD1 (5 bases). V was shortened by 1 base and J by 1 base, with 14 bases between the two germline ends. The CDR3 runs to 18 residues. Germline values: CDR1 KGHSH, CDR2 LQKENI.